This TCR beta chain was captured by sequencing in a study of OX40 agonist ivuxolimab in advanced cancers. At the level of the study: Intravenous ivuxolimab at 0.01 to 10 mg/kg was given to patients every 2 weeks.

V lost 6 bases and J lost 7, with 12 bases in between. This CDR3 region has 13 residues. Germline V lookup: CDR1 SGHAT, CDR2 FQNNGV. This clone was counted between two and nine times. Some clones are missing from TCRdb's copy, which holds only in-frame ones; the method was immunoSEQ multiplex PCR. The sample consists of some 50,000 clones, 75% to 90% of them appearing once. This receptor was taken from an adult with an advanced solid tumor such as melanoma, head and neck, liver or kidney cancer. This rearrangement joins TRBV11-2 to TRBJ2-2; D perhaps matches TRBD1 (5 bases). The sequencing here drew on CD4+ or CD8+ T cells sorted from blood, taken in a trial of the OX40 agonist ivuxolimab. The CDR3 loop is CASRPLRGGELFF. The DNA for the CDR3 is TGTGCCAGCAGACCCCTTAGGGGCGGGGAGCTGTTTTTT. Drawing the rest from reference TRBV11-2 and TRBJ2-2, the complete variable domain is EAGVAQSPRYKIIEKRQSVAFWCNPISGHATLYWYQQILGQGPKLLIQFQNNGVVDDSQLPKDRFSAERLKGVDSTLKIQPAKLEDSAVYLCASRPLRGGELFFGEGSRLTVL.